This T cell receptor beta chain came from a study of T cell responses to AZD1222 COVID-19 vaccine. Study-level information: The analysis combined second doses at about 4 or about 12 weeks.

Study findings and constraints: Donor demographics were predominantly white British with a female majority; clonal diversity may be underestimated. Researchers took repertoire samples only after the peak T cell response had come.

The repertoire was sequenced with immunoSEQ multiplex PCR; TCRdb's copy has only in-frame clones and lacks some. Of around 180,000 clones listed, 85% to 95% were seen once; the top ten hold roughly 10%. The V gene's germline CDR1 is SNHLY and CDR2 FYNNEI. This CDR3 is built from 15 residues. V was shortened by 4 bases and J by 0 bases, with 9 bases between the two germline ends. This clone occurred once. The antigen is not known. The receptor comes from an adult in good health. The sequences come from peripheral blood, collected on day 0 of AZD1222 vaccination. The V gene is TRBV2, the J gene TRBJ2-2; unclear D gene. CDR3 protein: CASSVTQTNTGELFF. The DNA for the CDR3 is TGTGCCAGCAGTGTGACTCAAACGAACACCGGGGAGCTGTTTTTT.